This T cell receptor beta chain was sequenced for a study of cytomegalovirus exposure and HLA in healthy donors (dated 2017 in TCRdb). The study in broad terms: An earlier analysis of some 500 of the donors reported 250 to 300 Gb of sequence data and roughly 100 million unique TCR beta sequences from 150 million to 200 million T cells. An early release covering about 600 HLA-typed donors comprised about 320 gigabases of sequencing data and around 86 million unique TCR sequences. Of the 300 to 500 genotyped donors, over 80% were placed in the genetic ancestry cluster associated with self-reported Caucasian donors. The aim of the study was to test whether cataloging public T cell receptors could identify signatures of past pathogen exposure. The study profiled the T cell repertoires of 500 to 800 subjects by immunosequencing and related them to cytomegalovirus serostatus. In addition to the first cohort of approximately 670 subjects, a separate validation cohort of some 120 different subjects was used. High-throughput TCR immunosequencing, statistical association of individual TCRs with disease status, and machine learning were combined to predict cytomegalovirus infection status. In a later analysis, previously published TCR beta repertoires from fewer than 750 donors were re-analyzed and high-resolution HLA genotyping was added so that TCR occurrence patterns could be studied. Rather than drawing on any new phenotypic data, the later analysis identified candidate immune exposures from TCR beta sequences and the way those sequences occurred across donors. An earlier analysis of 587 of the donors applied high-throughput TCR beta sequencing to assess whether each TCR beta V gene segment acted as functional or pseudogenic. Alongside the repertoire data, information on donor age, sex, ethnicity and CMV serostatus was compiled. A later genetic analysis took genome-wide SNP genotypes for about 55% of the 666 donors and used that subset as a discovery cohort. Every discovery cohort repertoire had been produced on one sequencing platform. Both class I and class II loci were covered by HLA typing, at four-digit resolution. The number of typed donors differed by locus: about 620-630 for A, B, C, DRB1 and DQB1; 522 for DQA1; 606 for DPA1; and about 450 for DPB1. Because of strong linkage in the cohort, roughly 5 DR-DQ haplotypes were treated as single units for association and clustering. Across roughly 420 genotyped donors of the cohort, an average of roughly 250,000 unique TCR beta nucleotide sequences per donor were sequenced, and about a sixth of those sequences were non-productive.

The cohort was made up of roughly 670 healthy bone marrow donors. Cohort members were all nominally healthy when sampled, although unrecorded immune exposures were likely present. The donor was CMV seronegative and was included in the group of a few hundred seronegative cohort members. A peripheral blood sample was provided by each donor, and peripheral blood mononuclear cells were used for TCR beta sequencing. Genomic DNA was extracted from the blood cell samples with the Qiagen DNeasy Blood Extraction Kit. The CDR3, from cysteine to phenylalanine, totals 14 residues. Only CDR3 DNA remains: 42 bases, in frame from the first base. The V and J ends are trimmed by 1 base and 4 bases, leaving 8 bases between them. From a lookup of the germline V gene, CDR1 and CDR2 are SGHRS and YFSETQ. Library prep was done by the immunoSEQ multiplex PCR assay. For the multiplex PCR, a mixture combining 60 forward primers for TCR Vbeta segments and 13 reverse primers for TCR Jbeta segments was used. The CDR3 region of rearranged TCR beta genes was amplified from genomic DNA with a multiplex PCR assay. The Illumina HiSeq System was used to sequence the amplified TCR beta libraries as 87-base-pair reads. Per the source publication's procedure: A later analysis tallied some 79 million unique TCR beta chains across the roughly 610 repertoires, and approximately 11 million of those chains were shared by two or more donors. Raw reads were error-corrected and collapsed into unique sequences by a nearest-neighbor algorithm in which closely related sequences were merged to remove PCR and sequencing errors. CDR3 sequences were aligned to IMGT reference sequences to assign V, D and J gene segments. Each retained sequence needed at least a six-nucleotide match to both a V gene segment and a J gene segment. A rearrangement was called productive if the CDR3 had no stop codons and remained in frame with V and J, and every other rearrangement was called non-productive. CDR3 was defined according to IMGT convention as the region running from the second conserved V-encoded cysteine to the conserved J-encoded phenylalanine. The earlier analysis of a few hundred of the donors excluded any sequence lacking an unambiguous match to a single V gene segment. In an earlier analysis of approximately 550 of the donors, V segments were called functional above 56.7% productive rearrangements and were called segregating when the between-donor standard deviation exceeded 5%. A statistical classification framework was developed to diagnose cytomegalovirus status using the catalog of TCR beta chain sequences. In a later analysis, TCR nucleotide sequences were compared against IMGT/GENE-DB human TR gene sequences so that V and J genes could be assigned. Using the TCRdist pipeline, a later analysis assigned CDR3 sequences along with most-parsimonious VDJ recombination scenarios. A later analysis defined each TCR beta chain by its CDR3 amino acid sequence plus V-gene family, and excluded reads lacking a unique V-gene family. To address suspected cross-contamination and a sequencing artifact, a later analysis removed 550 to 750 highly shared, low-generation-probability nucleotide sequences. For each public chain, a later analysis derived a clonal expansion index from normalized ranks of inferred template counts within each repertoire. In a later analysis, generation probabilities were computed with a VDJ recombination model fitted to out-of-frame rearrangements, and the resulting probabilities were checked against IGoR. In a later analysis, hypergeometric tests were used to score TCR-TCR, TCR-HLA and TCR-CMV co-occurrence, with a repertoire-size bias correction applied to TCR pairs. To estimate false discovery rates, a later analysis permuted the HLA or CMV assignments 20 times. A later analysis grouped co-occurring TCRs with DBSCAN, adding TCRdist sequence similarity when clustering within HLA-allele-positive subsets. For co-occurrence clustering, repertoires with fewer than 30,000 or more than 120,000 public chains were excluded, along with 4 to 6 repertoires with anomalous nucleotide sharing. TCRdb re-hosts the immuneACCESS table, in-frame sequences only. Its copies lack some clones; in the studies checked, an unresolved V gene accounts for under half of them, and the cause for the rest is not known. That table is the source of V, J and clone size, and D and trimming were worked out from the DNA. For this sample the table gives about 130,000 clones, of which 81% were detected only once. The ten largest clones take up about 0.74% of the sample.

A word on this clone: Its antigen is unknown. No much larger clone is present one base from it, and per-base qualities are unavailable.

The investigation overall reported the following: The study gave a list of about 150 TCR beta chains associated with cytomegalovirus. Linkage disequilibrium might explain the correlated functional status among segregating V segments, but an unknown experimental factor could not be excluded. Because HLA typing was unavailable for some donors at each locus, only the typed subset was used in association tests. The presence/absence analyses assumed that sequencing depth was roughly uniform across donors, and that assumption may not be true. Across donors, most TCR sequences were observed very rarely, whereas some public TCRs were present in many individuals. V-gene and J-gene trimming of TCR beta chains was associated with a missense DCLRE1C variant in a later genetic analysis, and the association was replicated in an independent cohort. The authors suggested that the approach could potentially be extended to other disease states and immunological phenotypes. A later genetic analysis reported fewer N-insertions in productive TCRs among donors in an Asian-associated ancestry cluster than the approximately 670-donor mean. Three of the identified cytomegalovirus-associated TCR beta chains were confirmed in vitro to be specific for cytomegalovirus antigens. In a later analysis, most CMV-associated TCR beta chains were found to appear HLA-restricted, with HLA associations seemingly driven largely by CMV exposure. In both the original and validation cohorts, the classifier was reported to diagnose cytomegalovirus status with high specificity and sensitivity. At a false discovery rate of 0.05, a later analysis linked around 15,000 TCR beta sequences to specific HLA alleles. For the cohort, immune exposure information was limited to CMV serostatus. The earlier analysis of 587 of the donors excluded roughly 17 rarely observed V segments, including chromosome 9 orphons, because counts were too low. A further reported finding was that TCR beta sequences accurately predicted the HLA-A and HLA-B alleles for most subjects in the first cohort. A later analysis reported that several top co-occurrence clusters appeared linked to parvovirus B19, influenza, CMV and Epstein-Barr virus. The 87-base-pair reads could not distinguish some IMGT-functional V segments, including TRBV6-2 and TRBV6-3, so those segments were excluded. Assigning TCR associations to individual alleles was difficult when HLA alleles, especially DR and DQ, strongly co-occurred. Broadly in line with IMGT annotations, most TCR beta V segments showed up in productive rearrangements about 87% or about 30% of the time in an earlier analysis of a few hundred of the donors. A cluster of highly shared sequence variants was judged likely to be a technical artifact of the sequencing pipeline. A later analysis found that TCR association rates varied across HLA loci, with DRB1 alleles showing the most associated TCRs and HLA-C alleles the fewest. In this cohort, only TCR beta chains were sequenced, and detectable features were limited by the absence of alpha or paired-chain data. In a later analysis, HLA-associated TCR beta chains showed more clonal expansion and lower generation probabilities than non-associated chains that were equally common.

The receptor comes from a man aged 18 to 35 in good health and CMV-seronegative. Sequencing was carried out using PBMCs. The V and J segments used are TRBV5-1 and TRBJ1-4, with a tentative D gene TRBD1 over 5 matching bases. The CDR3 here reads CASSLNRFNEKLFF. The DNA reads TGCGCCAGCAGCTTGAACAGGTTTAATGAAAAACTGTTTTTT.